This is a list of T cell receptor beta chains from one sample in a study of blood T cells in healthy people across ages. MiXCR, applied by TCRdb to the 5' RACE reads, yields one record per CDR3 protein. The profile shows approximately 1.5 million distinct CDR3 sequences, about 32% of them singletons. The specimen was blood. These receptors all come from a woman aged 25 to 39 in good health. CDR3s include the opening cysteine and the closing phenylalanine or tryptophan. The order of the fields is CDR3 DNA, CDR3 protein, D gene, V gene, CDR3 length, clone size, J gene. D genes are given only for firm matches. Clone size is shown for a subset of rows, as once, few, many or a class of expanded clone.

DNA: TGTGCCAGCAGTTTGTCTCACGGGGTGACCTACGAGCAGTACTTC
CDR3: CASSLSHGVTYEQYF
D: -
V: TRBV27
length: 15
size: -
J: TRBJ2-7

DNA: TGTGCCAGCACGCCCCCTAGCGGGAGTTACGTAGCAGATACGCAGTATTTT
CDR3: CASTPPSGSYVADTQYF
D: TRBD2
V: TRBV12-3/TRBV12-4
length: 17
size: few
J: TRBJ2-3

DNA: TGTGCCAGCAGCAACCGGGACAGGGGTACAGATGCGCAGTATTTT
CDR3: CASSNRDRGTDAQYF
D: TRBD1
V: TRBV12-3/TRBV12-4
length: 15
size: once
J: TRBJ2-3

DNA: TGTGCCAGCAGTCGGGACAGGGCTACTACTGCCGGCACAGATACGCAGTATTTT
CDR3: CASSRDRATTAGTDTQYF
D: TRBD1
V: TRBV12-3/TRBV12-4
length: 18
size: -
J: TRBJ2-3

DNA: TGCAGTGCCGCACTAGCAGATCCCTACGAGCAGTACTTC
CDR3: CSAALADPYEQYF
D: -
V: TRBV20-1
length: 13
size: -
J: TRBJ2-7

DNA: TGCGCCAGCAGCGCCAGAGGCCCAGGACGTTACAATGAGCAGTTCTTC
CDR3: CASSARGPGRYNEQFF
D: -
V: TRBV5-1
length: 16
size: -
J: TRBJ2-1

DNA: TGTGCCACCTTTCTATCTACCGACTACGAGCAGTACTTC
CDR3: CATFLSTDYEQYF
D: -
V: TRBV21-1
length: 13
size: -
J: TRBJ2-7

DNA: TGCAGCGCAAGCGGGAGGGCCATCAATGAGCAGTTCTTC
CDR3: CSASGRAINEQFF
D: TRBD2
V: TRBV29-1
length: 13
size: many
J: TRBJ2-1

DNA: TGTGCCAGCACCTTGGGACAGACAGATACGCAGTATTTT
CDR3: CASTLGQTDTQYF
D: TRBD1
V: TRBV28
length: 13
size: -
J: TRBJ2-3

DNA: TGTGCCAGCAGCCCGAGCCATTCGAACACCGGGGAGCTGTTTTTT
CDR3: CASSPSHSNTGELFF
D: -
V: TRBV7-2
length: 15
size: -
J: TRBJ2-2

DNA: TGTGCCAGCAGCCGCCGACTAGCGGGGGGCTCTAGCACAGATACGCAGTATTTT
CDR3: CASSRRLAGGSSTDTQYF
D: TRBD2
V: TRBV3-1
length: 18
size: -
J: TRBJ2-3

DNA: TGTGCCAGCAGTGAAGAATTTGGGGGGGCCAGAAACTCCTACAATGAGCAGTTCTTC
CDR3: CASSEEFGGARNSYNEQFF
D: -
V: TRBV6-1
length: 19
size: once
J: TRBJ2-1

DNA: TGTGCCAGCAGTTTGGGGGGCACAGGGGGCAGAGCTTTCTTT
CDR3: CASSLGGTGGRAFF
D: TRBD1
V: TRBV12-3/TRBV12-4
length: 14
size: -
J: TRBJ1-1

DNA: TGTGCCAGCAGCTTAGGCGCCGGGGAGCTGTTTTTT
CDR3: CASSLGAGELFF
D: -
V: TRBV5-1
length: 12
size: many
J: TRBJ2-2

DNA: TGCGCCAGCGTTGCCAGAAGCGGGCGGGGGAACAATGAGCAGTTCTTC
CDR3: CASVARSGRGNNEQFF
D: TRBD2
V: TRBV10-2
length: 16
size: -
J: TRBJ2-1

DNA: TGTGCCAGCAGCTACCGGGACAGGGGCCCGGAGACCCAGTACTTC
CDR3: CASSYRDRGPETQYF
D: TRBD1
V: TRBV5-6
length: 15
size: -
J: TRBJ2-5

DNA: TGTGCCAGCAGTCCTCGGACAGTAGAAAATGAAAAACTGTTTTTT
CDR3: CASSPRTVENEKLFF
D: -
V: TRBV28
length: 15
size: -
J: TRBJ1-4

DNA: TGCGCCAGCAGCTTGGACGGGTGGGGCGAGCGGTACTTC
CDR3: CASSLDGWGERYF
D: -
V: TRBV5-1
length: 13
size: -
J: TRBJ2-7

DNA: TGCAGTGCTACGACTCCCGGGACCCTGTACGAGCAGTACTTC
CDR3: CSATTPGTLYEQYF
D: -
V: TRBV20-1
length: 14
size: -
J: TRBJ2-7

DNA: TGCGCCAGCAGCCCTTCGGGAGGGGGGCAAGGTACGCAGTATTTT
CDR3: CASSPSGGGQGTQYF
D: TRBD2
V: TRBV5-1
length: 15
size: -
J: TRBJ2-3

DNA: TGCAGTGCTAGAGTTGAGAACAGATTTTACGAGCAGTACTTC
CDR3: CSARVENRFYEQYF
D: -
V: TRBV20-1
length: 14
size: few
J: TRBJ2-7

DNA: TGTGCCAGCAGCGCCGGGACAGGGATCACCGGGGAGCTGTTTTTT
CDR3: CASSAGTGITGELFF
D: TRBD1
V: TRBV6-5
length: 15
size: -
J: TRBJ2-2

DNA: TGTGCCAGCAGCTTTGTCGGGGGGGCGAGGGAGCAGTACTTC
CDR3: CASSFVGGAREQYF
D: TRBD2
V: TRBV7-2
length: 14
size: few
J: TRBJ2-7

DNA: TGTGCCAGCAGCAAAGAATACCGGAGAGTGCACCAAGAGACCCAGTACTTC
CDR3: CASSKEYRRVHQETQYF
D: -
V: TRBV21-1
length: 17
size: few
J: TRBJ2-5

DNA: TGCGCCAGCAGCCCGGTCCCGGGCAGTCAAGAGACCCAGTACTTC
CDR3: CASSPVPGSQETQYF
D: -
V: TRBV5-1
length: 15
size: few
J: TRBJ2-5

DNA: TGTGCCAGCAGTGAGTCATCAGGGTTGGGGGCCAACGTCCTGACTTTC
CDR3: CASSESSGLGANVLTF
D: -
V: TRBV6-1
length: 16
size: few
J: TRBJ2-6